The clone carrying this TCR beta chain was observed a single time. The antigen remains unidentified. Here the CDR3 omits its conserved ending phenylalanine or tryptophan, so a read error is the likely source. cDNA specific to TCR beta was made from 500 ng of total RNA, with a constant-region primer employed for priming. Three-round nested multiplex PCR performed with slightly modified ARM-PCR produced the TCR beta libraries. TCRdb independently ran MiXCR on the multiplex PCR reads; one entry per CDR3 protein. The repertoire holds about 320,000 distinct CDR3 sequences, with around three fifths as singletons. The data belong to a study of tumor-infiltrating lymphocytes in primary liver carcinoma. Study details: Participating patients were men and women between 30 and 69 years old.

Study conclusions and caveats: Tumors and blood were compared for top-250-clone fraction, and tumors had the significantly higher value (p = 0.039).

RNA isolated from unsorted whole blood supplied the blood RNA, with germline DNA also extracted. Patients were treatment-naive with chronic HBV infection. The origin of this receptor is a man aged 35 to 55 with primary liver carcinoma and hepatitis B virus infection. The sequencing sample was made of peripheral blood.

The CDR3 loop reads CASSLGSPGNTIYL. The CDR3 nucleotides are TGTGCCAGCAGCTTGGGCAGCCCTGGAAACACCATATATCTT. The chain recombines TRBV5-5 with TRBJ1-3; no firm D call. The V gene lost 0 bases and the J gene lost 2 bases, with 6 bases spanning the gap. Looked up from germline, CDR1 is SGHKS and CDR2 is YYEKEE (reference sequence). This CDR3 is built from 14 residues.